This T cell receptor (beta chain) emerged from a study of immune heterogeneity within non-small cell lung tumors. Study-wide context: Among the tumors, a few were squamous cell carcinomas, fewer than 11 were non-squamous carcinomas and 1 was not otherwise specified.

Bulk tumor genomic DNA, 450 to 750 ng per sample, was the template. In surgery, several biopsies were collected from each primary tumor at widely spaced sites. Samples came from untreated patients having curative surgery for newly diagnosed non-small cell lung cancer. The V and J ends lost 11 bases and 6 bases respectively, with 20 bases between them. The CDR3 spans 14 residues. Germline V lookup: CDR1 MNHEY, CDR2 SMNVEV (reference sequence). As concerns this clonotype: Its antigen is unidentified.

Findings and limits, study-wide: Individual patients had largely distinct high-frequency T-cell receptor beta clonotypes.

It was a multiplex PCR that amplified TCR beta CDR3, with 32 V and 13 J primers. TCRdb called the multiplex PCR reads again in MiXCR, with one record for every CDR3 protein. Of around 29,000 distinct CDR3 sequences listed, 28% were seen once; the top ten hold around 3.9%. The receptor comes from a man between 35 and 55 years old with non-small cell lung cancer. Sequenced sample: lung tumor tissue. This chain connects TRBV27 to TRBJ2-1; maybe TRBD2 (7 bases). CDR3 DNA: TGTGCCGTACGTGGGGGGGGGGCGCCCAATGAGCAGTTCTTC. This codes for CAVRGGGAPNEQFF.